The rows below give T cell receptor beta chains drawn from one sample of a study of identical twins. Each CDR3 protein is one row after TCRdb ran MiXCR on the 5' RACE reads. The sample comprises some 320,000 distinct CDR3 sequences, approximately 13% of which are singletons, and around 6.9% rests with the top ten. Separately, the same data were catalogued under a study of yellow fever vaccine responses in identical twins.

The sample was CD8+ T cells sorted from blood. Receptor source: a woman under 30 in good health. CDR3s include the opening cysteine and the closing phenylalanine or tryptophan. Each record gives: V gene, J gene, D gene, clone size, CDR3 DNA, CDR3 protein. D genes are given only for firm matches. A row's size may be missing; if present it is once, few, many or a size class.

>TRBV10-3|TRBJ2-7|NA|many
TGTGCCATCAGTGATAACAGCTACGAGCAGTACTTC
CAISDNSYEQYF
>TRBV4-1|TRBJ1-1|NA|NA
TGCGCCAGCAGCCAACGGCGGGGCCGAAGGACTGAAGCTTTCTTT
CASSQRRGRRTEAFF
>TRBV19|TRBJ1-5|NA|NA
TGTGCCAGTAGTATCTCAGCGGGTACAAATCAGCCCCAGCATTTT
CASSISAGTNQPQHF
>TRBV20-1|TRBJ2-7|NA|NA
TGCAGTGCTAGTTGGGGAAGCTCCTACGAGCAGTACTTC
CSASWGSSYEQYF
>TRBV4-2|TRBJ2-1|TRBD2|NA
TGTGCCAGCAGCCAAGATGGGGTAGAGTTGGGTTTTGGTAGCGGGAGGATCTACAATGAGCAGTTCTTC
CASSQDGVELGFGSGRIYNEQFF
>TRBV7-9|TRBJ2-7|NA|NA
TGTGCCAGCAGCCGGGGGTTGTTGTACGAGCAGTACTTC
CASSRGLLYEQYF
>TRBV12-3/TRBV12-4|TRBJ2-7|NA|many
TGTGCCAGCAGCCTGGCGGGGAGCCTCTACGAGCAGTACTTC
CASSLAGSLYEQYF
>TRBV2|TRBJ2-1|NA|few
TGTGCCAGCAGCTCGTCCGAGCAGTTCTTC
CASSSSEQFF
>TRBV5-1|TRBJ2-3|TRBD2|NA
TGCGCCAGCAGCTTCCAGCGGGGGCAGGGAGATACGCAGTATTTT
CASSFQRGQGDTQYF
>TRBV7-9|TRBJ2-1|NA|few
TGTGCCAGCATAGAGCTGGCTTCGTCAGACAATGAGCAGTTCTTC
CASIELASSDNEQFF
>TRBV4-2|TRBJ2-1|NA|few
TGTGCCAGCAGCCAAGGGGTCGGGGAGAGCTCCTACAATGAGCAGTTCTTC
CASSQGVGESSYNEQFF
>TRBV5-5|TRBJ2-2|TRBD1|NA
TGTGCCAGCAGCCCCAGGACAGGGGGCTTTGGCGGGGAGCTGTTTTTT
CASSPRTGGFGGELFF
>TRBV28|TRBJ2-2|NA|NA
TGTGCCAGCGACCGGGACTTCCCGAACACCGGGGAGCTGTTTTTT
CASDRDFPNTGELFF
>TRBV7-6|TRBJ2-1|TRBD2|few
TGTGCCAGCAGCCCCGGGACTAGTCTGTTCTTC
CASSPGTSLFF
>TRBV28|TRBJ2-3|NA|NA
TGTGCCAGCTCTTTCCCGGCAAGAGGCACAGATACGCAGTATTTT
CASSFPARGTDTQYF
>TRBV20-1|TRBJ2-1|TRBD2|NA
TGCAGTGCTCTAGTAGTGGCGCCGGGACTAGCGGTGAATGAGCAGTTCTTC
CSALVVAPGLAVNEQFF
>TRBV5-1|TRBJ2-3|NA|many
TGCGCCAGCAGCTCACAGACTGAGCCCCGCACAGATACGCAGTATTTT
CASSSQTEPRTDTQYF
>TRBV29-1|TRBJ2-7|NA|NA
TGCAGCGTTGATAAAGGGAGCTACGAGCAGTACTTC
CSVDKGSYEQYF
>TRBV9|TRBJ2-5|TRBD1|NA
TGTGCCAGCAGCGTAGGAGGGGGCGACGGGGAGACCCAGTACTTC
CASSVGGGDGETQYF
>TRBV19|TRBJ1-1|NA|NA
TGTGCCAGTAGTATCGGCAGCTTCTGGCACACTGAAGCTTTCTTT
CASSIGSFWHTEAFF
>TRBV12-5|TRBJ2-1|TRBD2|few
TGTGCTGGTGGCCCTGAGGGACTAGCGCGATACAGTGAGCAGTTCTTC
CAGGPEGLARYSEQFF
>TRBV7-6|TRBJ2-7|NA|few
TGTGCCAGCAGCTTAGCAGGGTGGGACGAGCAGTACTTC
CASSLAGWDEQYF
>TRBV28|TRBJ2-3|TRBD1|NA
TGTGCCAGCAGGCAACAGGGGGCTGGGGGAGATACGCAGTATTTT
CASRQQGAGGDTQYF
>TRBV24-1|TRBJ2-1|NA|few
TGTGCCACCAGTGGAGGGACTGGCTATGATGAGCAGTTCTTC
CATSGGTGYDEQFF
>TRBV18|TRBJ2-1|TRBD1|NA
TGTGCCAGCTCACCAAGACCAGGGACAGGGGTCAACAATGAGCAGTTCTTC
CASSPRPGTGVNNEQFF
>TRBV4-2|TRBJ2-1|NA|few
TGTGCCAGCAGCCAAGACCACGGGGGTGAGCAGTTCTTC
CASSQDHGGEQFF
>TRBV9|TRBJ2-2|NA|few
TGTGCCAGCAGCGTAAGTACTGGAGAGCAAGCGCTGGAGACCGGGGAGCTGTTTTTT
CASSVSTGEQALETGELFF
>TRBV7-2|TRBJ2-3|TRBD2|few
TGTGCCAGCAGATACCGCCCGGGACTAGCGGCCACAGATACGCAGTATTTT
CASRYRPGLAATDTQYF
>TRBV5-1|TRBJ2-7|TRBD2|few
TGCGCCAGCAGGGCGACTAGCGGACCCTTTGAGCAGTACTTC
CASRATSGPFEQYF
>TRBV5-5|TRBJ2-5|NA|NA
TGTGCCAGCAGCCCGGGCCTATCGCGGGGGACCCAGTACTTC
CASSPGLSRGTQYF
>TRBV5-1|TRBJ2-5|NA|few
TGCGCCAGCAGCTTCGGGTCACCCCGCCAAGAGACCCAGTACTTC
CASSFGSPRQETQYF
>TRBV12-3/TRBV12-4|TRBJ2-1|TRBD2|NA
TGTGCCAGCACTCTGGAGGGACTAGCGGGGCTTGGGGACAATGAGCAGTTCTTC
CASTLEGLAGLGDNEQFF
>TRBV4-1|TRBJ1-6|NA|NA
TGCGCCAGCAGCCAAGACCGGGCCCTAAATTCACCCCTCCACTTT
CASSQDRALNSPLHF
>TRBV24-1|TRBJ2-1|NA|once
TGTGCCACCAGTGATTATATCAATGAGCAGTTCTTC
CATSDYINEQFF
>TRBV6-5|TRBJ2-7|NA|once
TGTGCCAGCAGTTACGCACCGACAGGCTACGAGCAGTACTTC
CASSYAPTGYEQYF
>TRBV3-1|TRBJ2-1|NA|few
TGTGCCAGCAGCCCAACTCTAGCGAGTCCGAATGAGCAGTTCTTC
CASSPTLASPNEQFF
>TRBV28|TRBJ2-1|TRBD2|few
TGTGCCAGCAGCGCCGGGACTAGTGGGTTGGGGTTCTTC
CASSAGTSGLGFF
>TRBV11-1|TRBJ1-2|TRBD1|NA
TGTGCCAGCAGCTCGAGTCCGGGACAGGGGGCTCTTAGCTATGGCTACACCTTC
CASSSSPGQGALSYGYTF
>TRBV2|TRBJ2-2|TRBD1|few
TGTGCCAGCAGTGAAACAGGGGCCGGGGAGCTGTTTTTT
CASSETGAGELFF
>TRBV12-3/TRBV12-4|TRBJ1-1|NA|many
TGTGCCAGCATGTGGGGGTATGTTGACACTGAAGCTTTCTTT
CASMWGYVDTEAFF
>TRBV13|TRBJ1-2|TRBD1|NA
TGTGCCAGCAGCGAAGAGGGACAGTCTGTCTATGGCTACACCTTC
CASSEEGQSVYGYTF
>TRBV11-2|TRBJ2-2|NA|NA
TGTGCCAGCAGCCACGACTATGCACCCGGGGAGCTGTTTTTT
CASSHDYAPGELFF
>TRBV29-1|TRBJ1-2|NA|few
TGCAGCACGTTGCCGGATGGGCAACGACTAACCGGGTCCCACTATGGCTACACCTTC
CSTLPDGQRLTGSHYGYTF
>TRBV20-1|TRBJ1-1|NA|few
TGCAGTGCTACCAGTGGAACTGAAGCTTTCTTT
CSATSGTEAFF
>TRBV27|TRBJ2-5|NA|many
TGTGCCAGCAGTTCAATCGAGGCGGAGACCCAGTACTTC
CASSSIEAETQYF
>TRBV7-9|TRBJ2-7|NA|NA
TGTGCCAGCAGCTTAATTCCCCCCGAGCAGTACTTC
CASSLIPPEQYF
>TRBV5-5|TRBJ2-1|TRBD2|many
TGTGCCAGCAGCTATGACGGACCGGGACTAGCGGGAGATCGGTTCTTC
CASSYDGPGLAGDRFF
>TRBV29-1|TRBJ2-7|NA|NA
TGCAGCGTTGAGGGCAGCGAAAACTACGAGCAGTACTTC
CSVEGSENYEQYF
>TRBV19|TRBJ2-1|NA|few
TGTGCCAGTAGGTTGGACTTTTCTAGCTCCTACAATGAGCAGTTCTTC
CASRLDFSSSYNEQFF